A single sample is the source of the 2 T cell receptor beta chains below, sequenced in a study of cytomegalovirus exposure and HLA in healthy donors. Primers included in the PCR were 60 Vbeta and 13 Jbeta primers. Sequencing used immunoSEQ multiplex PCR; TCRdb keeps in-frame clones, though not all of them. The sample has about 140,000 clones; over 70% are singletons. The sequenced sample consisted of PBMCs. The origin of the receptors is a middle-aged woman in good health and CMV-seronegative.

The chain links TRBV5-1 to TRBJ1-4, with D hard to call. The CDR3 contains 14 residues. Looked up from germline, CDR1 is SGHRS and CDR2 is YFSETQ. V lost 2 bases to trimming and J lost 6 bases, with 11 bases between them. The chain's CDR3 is CASSFSSSDEKLFF. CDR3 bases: TGCGCCAGCAGCTTTTCTTCTTCAGATGAAAAACTGTTTTTT.

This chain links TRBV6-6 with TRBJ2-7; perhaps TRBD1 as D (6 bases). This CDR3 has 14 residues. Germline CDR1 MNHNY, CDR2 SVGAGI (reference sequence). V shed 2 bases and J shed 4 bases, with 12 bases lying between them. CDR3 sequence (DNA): TGTGCCAGCAGTTACGAGGGACAAGGATACGAGCAGTACTTC. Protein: CASSYEGQGYEQYF.